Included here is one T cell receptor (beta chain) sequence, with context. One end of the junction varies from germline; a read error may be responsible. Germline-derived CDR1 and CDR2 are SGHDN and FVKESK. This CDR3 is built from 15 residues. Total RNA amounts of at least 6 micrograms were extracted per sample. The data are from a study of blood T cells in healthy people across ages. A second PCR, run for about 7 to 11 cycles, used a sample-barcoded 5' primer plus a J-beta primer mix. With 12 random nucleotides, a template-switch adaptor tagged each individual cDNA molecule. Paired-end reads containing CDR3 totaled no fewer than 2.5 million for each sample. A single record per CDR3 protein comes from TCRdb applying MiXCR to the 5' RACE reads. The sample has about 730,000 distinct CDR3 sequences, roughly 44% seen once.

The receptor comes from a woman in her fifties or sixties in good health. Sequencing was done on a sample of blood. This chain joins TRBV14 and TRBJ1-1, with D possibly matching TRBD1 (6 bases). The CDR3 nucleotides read TGTGCCAGCAGCCCTAGGGGGGACCTGAACACTGACGCTTTCTTT. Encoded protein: CASSPRGDLNTDAFF.